A single sample gave rise to the 13 T cell receptor beta chains below, sequenced in a study of blood T cell repertoires in COVID-19. Assay used: immunoSEQ multiplex PCR; TCRdb lists only in-frame clones, some missing. The sample has roughly 280,000 clones, 89% seen once. Sequenced sample: PBMCs or T cells enriched from blood (not recorded which). These receptors were collected from a woman aged 55-75 years who had recovered from COVID-19.

CDR3 coding DNA: TGTGCCAGCAGCCGGGGGGAACAGGGCCATAATTCACCCCTCCACTTT. Residues: CASSRGEQGHNSPLHF. The V gene is TRBV9, the J gene TRBJ1-6; a weak D match, TRBD1 (6 bases). Trimming removed 4 bases at V and 5 bases at J, with 16 bases between. Germline CDR1 SGDLS, CDR2 YYNGEE. The CDR3 extends over 16 amino acids.

For the CDR3, the DNA is TGTGCCAGTAGTATCTTGAAGGGGTGGGATCAGCCCCAGCATTTT. As protein: CASSILKGWDQPQHF. The chain has TRBV19 and TRBJ1-5, with a possible D match to TRBD1 (5 bases). V shed 3 bases and J shed 5 bases, with 14 bases lying between them. This CDR3 has 15 residues. Per the germline V gene, CDR1 is LNHDA and CDR2 is SQIVND (reference sequence). The variable domain in full, with the rest retrieved from reference TRBV19 and TRBJ1-5, is DGGITQSPKYLFRKEGQNVTLSCEQNLNHDAMYWYRQDPGQGLRLIYYSQIVNDFQKGDIAEGYSVSREKKESFPLTVTSAQKNPTAFYLCASSILKGWDQPQHFGDGTRLSIL.

The rearrangement uses TRBV7-2 and TRBJ2-2, with TRBD2 as a possible D gene (7 bases). The CDR3 loop spans 15 amino acids. V lost 5 bases and J 9 bases, leaving 19 bases between the germline ends. Looked up from germline, CDR1 is SGHTA and CDR2 is FQGNSA. The CDR3 DNA is TGTGCCAGCAGCCCCCCAAAGGGGGGGCACAGGGAGCTGTTTTTT. This encodes CASSPPKGGHRELFF.

This clone has only one observation. CDR3 DNA sequence: TGCGCCAGCAGCTGGGACTCTCACAATGAGCAGTTCTTC. Amino acids: CASSWDSHNEQFF. V is TRBV5-1 and J is TRBJ2-1; D may be TRBD2 (6 bases). V was clipped by 3 bases and J by 5 bases, with 9 bases between them. Per germline, CDR1 SGHRS and CDR2 YFSETQ. The CDR3 loop spans 13 amino acids.

The gene calls are TRBV18 and TRBJ2-3, with 14 nucleotides matching TRBD2. This CDR3 has 17 amino acids. Looked up from germline, CDR1 is KGHSH and CDR2 is LQKENI. J lost 5 bases, V lost 4 bases, and 8 bases had no gene match. CDR3 sequence: CASSRLGTSGGGDTQYF. CDR3 DNA sequence: TGTGCCAGCTCACGCCTCGGGACTAGCGGGGGAGGAGATACGCAGTATTTT.

This chain links TRBV7-6 with TRBJ1-3; 7 positions match TRBD1. The CDR3 spans 14 residues. CDR1 and CDR2 (germline): SGHVS, FNYEAQ. Unmatched junction bases numbered 1, after V lost 1 base and J lost 4 bases. In DNA, the CDR3 is TGTGCCAGCAGCTTAGAGGGACAGGGAAACACCATATATTTT. Amino acid sequence: CASSLEGQGNTIYF.

The V call is TRBV11-2, the J call TRBJ1-1; D is unclear. V lost 1 base, J lost 7 bases, and 10 bases lay in between. This CDR3 has 13 residues. From germline, CDR1 is SGHAT and CDR2 FQNNGV. In DNA, the CDR3 is TGTGCCAGCAGCTTAGGCAGGATCGGTGAAGCTTTCTTT. Residues: CASSLGRIGEAFF. The full variable domain, with the rest looked up from reference TRBV11-2 and TRBJ1-1, is EAGVAQSPRYKIIEKRQSVAFWCNPISGHATLYWYQQILGQGPKLLIQFQNNGVVDDSQLPKDRFSAERLKGVDSTLKIQPAKLEDSAVYLCASSLGRIGEAFFGQGTRLTVV.

V gene TRBV19 combines with J gene TRBJ1-5; perhaps TRBD1 as D (5 bases). Germline values: CDR1 LNHDA, CDR2 SQIVND (reference sequence). The CDR3 has 13 amino acids. Trimming took off 5 bases at V and 6 bases at J, with 11 bases between the two ends. The CDR3 here is CASSQGYGQPQHF. Written as DNA, the CDR3 is TGTGCCAGTAGTCAGGGATACGGTCAGCCCCAGCATTTT.

The genes are TRBV21-1 and TRBJ2-1; the table's D call of TRBD2 was not tested on the DNA. TRBV21-1 is assigned pseudogene status. This CDR3 is 17 amino acids long. This chain's CDR3 is CASSKDGRGRRNNEQFF. The CDR3 bases are TGTGCCAGCAGCAAAGACGGGCGCGGGAGGCGGAACAATGAGCAGTTCTTC.

The chain combines TRBV19 with TRBJ1-5; D possibly corresponds to TRBD1 (5 bases). Trimming took off 5 bases at V and 5 bases at J, with 13 bases between the two ends. The CDR3 runs to 14 residues. Germline lookup yields CDR1 LNHDA and CDR2 SQIVND (reference sequence). In nucleotides, the CDR3 is TGTGCCAGTAGTGGCAGGGCTGGGGATCAGCCCCAGCATTTT. It is translated as CASSGRAGDQPQHF.

The chain combines TRBV28 with TRBJ1-5, with a tentative D call TRBD1 (6 bases). The CDR3 sequence is 17 residues long. CDR1 is MDHEN and CDR2 is SYDVKM in the germline V gene. Trimming took off 1 base at V and 0 bases at J, with 13 bases between the two ends. The CDR3 region is CASSLSFGGASNQPQHF. DNA for the CDR3: TGTGCCAGCAGTTTATCTTTCGGGGGGGCTAGCAATCAGCCCCAGCATTTT.

This chain uses TRBV29-1 with TRBJ1-4; D unresolved. V lost 1 base and J lost 6, with 6 bases in between. The CDR3 has 12 amino acids. Looked up from germline, CDR1 is SQVTM and CDR2 is ANQGSEA. CDR3 residues: CSVEGRDEKLFF. The CDR3 coding sequence is TGCAGCGTTGAAGGGAGGGATGAAAAACTGTTTTTT.

The CDR3 loop reads CASSQTGGYGYTF. In DNA form, the CDR3 reads TGTGCCAGCAGCCAAACAGGGGGCTATGGCTACACCTTC. The chain employs TRBV27 and TRBJ1-2; 8 nucleotides match TRBD1. Trimming cost V 6 bases and J 4 bases; bases outside gene matches: 4. CDR3 length equals 13 residues. Germline CDR1 and CDR2: MNHEY and SMNVEV (reference sequence).